The next 7 T cell receptor beta chains were all read from a single sample in a study of blood T cell repertoires in COVID-19. Measured with immunoSEQ multiplex PCR; TCRdb has only the in-frame clones, and not every one. Here the sample spans approximately 260,000 clones, less than 85% being singletons. Source material: peripheral blood. The source of these receptors is an elderly woman with active or convalescent COVID-19.

V gene TRBV7-9 combines with J gene TRBJ2-7, with 7 bases that match TRBD2. This CDR3 is 13 amino acids long. CDR1 SEHNR and CDR2 FQNEAQ come from the germline V gene (reference sequence). After removal of 4 bases from V and 8 bases from J, the junction contained 8 bases not matched to a gene. As DNA, the CDR3 is TGTGCCAGCAGCTCCGGGGGGAGGGATAAGCAGTACTTC. Protein product: CASSSGGRDKQYF. Looking up the rest from reference TRBV7-9 and TRBJ2-7 gives the full variable domain: DTGVSQNPRHKITKRGQNVTFRCDPISEHNRLYWYRQTLGQGPEFLTYFQNEAQLEKSRLLSDRFSAERPKGSFSTLEIQRTEQGDSAMYLCASSSGGRDKQYFGPGTRLTVT.

The V call is TRBV5-6, the J call TRBJ2-2, with D possibly TRBD1 on 5 matching bases. CDR1 is SGHDT, CDR2 YYEEEE, per germline. This CDR3 is built from 14 residues. V was shortened by 3 bases and J by 0 bases, with 6 bases between the two germline ends. CDR3 amino acids: CASSWTPNTGELFF. CDR3 nucleotide sequence: TGTGCCAGCAGCTGGACACCGAACACCGGGGAGCTGTTTTTT.

This chain connects TRBV15 to TRBJ1-3; 7 bases match TRBD1. CDR1 and CDR2 from the germline V gene are LNHNV and YYDKDF (reference sequence). Unmatched junction bases numbered 3, after V lost 4 bases and J lost 0 bases. The CDR3 length is 15 residues. The DNA for the CDR3 is TGTGCCACCAGCATAGACAGGGCCTCTGGAAACACCATATATTTT. This encodes CATSIDRASGNTIYF.

This chain joins TRBV5-5 and TRBJ1-6; 10 bases map to TRBD1. V trimming: 4 bases; J trimming: 9 bases; junction bases outside the gene matches: 10. The CDR3 loop spans 16 amino acids. Germline CDR1 SGHKS, CDR2 YYEKEE (reference sequence). CDR3 residues: CASSLGTGALGSPLHF. CDR3 DNA: TGTGCCAGCAGCCTAGGGACAGGGGCTTTGGGTTCACCCCTCCACTTT.

The V gene is TRBV19, the J gene TRBJ2-2; TRBD1 agrees at 10 bases. The CDR3 has 14 residues. The junction had 6 bases not matched to a gene; V was cut back by 11 bases and J by 3 bases. CDR1 and CDR2 from the germline V gene are LNHDA and SQIVND (reference sequence). The CDR3 reads CAGAGTGDTGELFF. In DNA form, the CDR3 reads TGTGCCGGTGCCGGGACAGGGGACACCGGGGAGCTGTTTTTT.

The J gene is TRBJ2-6, the V gene TRBV5-1; a possible D gene is TRBD1 (5 bases). The CDR3 spans 17 residues. Between the trimmed V and J ends, which lost 0 bases and 0 bases, there was a span of 10 bases. Per germline, CDR1 SGHRS and CDR2 YFSETQ. This CDR3 is CASSLVRQTSGANVLTF. CDR3 DNA sequence: TGCGCCAGCAGCTTGGTACGACAGACCTCTGGGGCCAACGTCCTGACTTTC.

The CDR3 region is CASSPTWGGASNQPQHF. CDR3 nucleotide sequence: TGTGCCAGTAGTCCCACCTGGGGGGGGGCTAGCAATCAGCCCCAGCATTTT. This rearrangement joins TRBV19 to TRBJ1-5, with TRBD1 as a possible D gene (6 bases). In germline, CDR1 is LNHDA, CDR2 SQIVND (reference sequence). V lost 5 bases and J 0 bases, leaving 17 bases between the germline ends. This CDR3 is built from 17 residues.